This passage covers 4 T cell receptor beta chains from one sample sequenced in a study of T cell responses to AZD1222 COVID-19 vaccine. The table came from immunoSEQ multiplex PCR; TCRdb's copy has only in-frame clones and leaves some out. The data hold more than 85,000 clones, with around 87% observed a single time. The specimen comprised peripheral blood, sampled on day 0 of AZD1222 vaccination. The receptor set was obtained from an adult in good health.

For this clone: This specimen includes other DNA sequences encoding the same CDR3. This chain joins TRBV27 and TRBJ1-5, with D tentatively TRBD1 (6 bases). The CDR3 covers 14 residues. V dropped 2 bases and J dropped 3 bases, with 8 bases sitting between them. Germline assignment: CDR1 MNHEY and CDR2 SMNVEV (reference sequence). CDR3 loop: CASSLQGINQPQHF. Here the CDR3 DNA reads TGTGCCAGCAGTTTACAGGGGATCAATCAGCCCCAGCATTTT.

The gene calls are TRBV24-1 and TRBJ2-7; D might be TRBD2 (5 bases). Trimming cost V 1 base and J 0 bases, with 9 bases left between them. Germline-derived CDR1 and CDR2 are KGHDR and SFDVKD. The CDR3 has 15 residues. The chain's CDR3 is CATSDFRGTSYEQYF. DNA for the CDR3: TGTGCCACCAGTGATTTTCGGGGTACCTCCTACGAGCAGTACTTC.

This clone was observed once. The genes are TRBV28 and TRBJ2-1; no definite D call. CDR1 is MDHEN and CDR2 is SYDVKM in the germline V gene. Trimming pared 5 bases from V and 5 bases from J, leaving 7 bases between. CDR3 length equals 12 residues. CDR3 bases: TGTGCCAGCAGTATCCCGGACAATGAGCAGTTCTTC. As protein: CASSIPDNEQFF.

This clone has just a few counts. This chain joins TRBV4-3 and TRBJ2-7, with 9 bases lining up with TRBD2. This CDR3 is 16 amino acids long. V shed 0 bases and J 3 bases; nucleotides not matched to a gene: 6. From germline, CDR1 is LGHNA and CDR2 YSLEER. The DNA for the CDR3 is TGCGCCAGCAGCCAAGATAGGTCTAGCGGGGTCTACGAGCAGTACTTC. Amino acids: CASSQDRSSGVYEQYF.